This passage covers 25 T cell receptor beta chains from one sample sequenced in a study of blood T cell repertoires in COVID-19. The table came from immunoSEQ multiplex PCR; TCRdb's copy has only in-frame clones and leaves some out. The sample yields about 400,000 clones, over 75% seen once. Sequencing was done on a sample of PBMCs or T cells enriched from blood (not recorded which). These receptors were obtained from a woman in her 40s with acute COVID-19.

Only a few counts were recorded for this clone. The chain joins TRBV7-9 to TRBJ1-2; D is perhaps TRBD1 (5 bases). CDR3 size: 15 residues. Deletions cut 0 bases from V and 6 bases from J, with 14 bases between. Germline V lookup: CDR1 SEHNR, CDR2 FQNEAQ (reference sequence). CDR3 nucleotide sequence: TGTGCCAGCAGCTTAGCCCTAGGACACGGTGATGGCTACACCTTC. Translating gives CASSLALGHGDGYTF.

The chain employs TRBV5-1 and TRBJ2-3; TRBD2 agrees at 8 bases. The junction had 3 bases not matched to a gene; V was cut back by 5 bases and J by 1 base. CDR1 is SGHRS, CDR2 YFSETQ, per germline. CDR3 length: 14 residues. The CDR3 DNA sequence: TGCGCCAGCAGGTTTAGCGGGGGCACAGATACGCAGTATTTT. Its translation is CASRFSGGTDTQYF.

V usage is TRBV5-5 and J usage is TRBJ1-4; D is undetermined. The CDR3 is 13 amino acids. V was clipped by 2 bases and J by 7 bases, with 9 bases between them. The germline gives CDR1 SGHKS, CDR2 YYEKEE (reference sequence). The CDR3 region is CASSLVSGEKLFF. CDR3 nucleotides: TGTGCCAGCAGCTTAGTCAGTGGTGAAAAACTGTTTTTT.

This clone was seen a few times. This chain links TRBV23-1 with TRBJ1-6, with a tentative D call TRBD1 (6 bases). TRBV23-1 is known as an ORF, though its function is uncertain. The CDR3 length is 18 residues. V lost 2 bases to trimming and J lost 6 bases, with 20 bases between them. CDR3 DNA sequence: TGCGCCAGCAGTCAAGGGGACCGAGGGGGGGCAAGTAATTCACCCCTCCACTTT. Encoded protein: CASSQGDRGGASNSPLHF.

This clone was counted between two and nine times. The CDR3 region has the DNA TGCGCCCGGAGCCAACGTCCCTACAATGAGCAGTTCTTC. This codes for CARSQRPYNEQFF. V usage is TRBV23-1 and J usage is TRBJ2-1; no clear D gene. Being an ORF, TRBV23-1 has a function that is uncertain. V lost 11 bases, J lost 2 bases, and 13 bases lay in between. There are 13 residues in the CDR3.

The chain has TRBV3-1 (or the pseudogene TRBV3-2) and TRBJ1-1, with D unresolved. Germline lookup yields CDR1 LGHDT and CDR2 YNNKEL (reference sequence). The CDR3 runs 15 residues. The germline V and J ends were trimmed by 2 bases and 11 bases, with 21 bases remaining between them. The CDR3 nucleotides are TGTGCCAGCAGCCAAATCCCGGGAAACCTTCTTACGGCTTTCTTT. The encoded protein is CASSQIPGNLLTAFF.

The chain has TRBV19 and TRBJ1-2; no definite D call. CDR1 and CDR2 (germline): LNHDA, SQIVND (reference sequence). The V end lost 3 bases, the J end lost 3 bases, and 20 bases lay between the germline ends. CDR3 length equals 17 residues. CDR3 residues: CASSIRGFGDKHYGYTF. In DNA form, the CDR3 reads TGTGCCAGTAGTATCCGAGGGTTCGGCGACAAGCACTATGGCTACACCTTC.

V is TRBV18 and J is TRBJ1-1; the match to TRBD1 covers 9 bases. V lost 3 bases to trimming and J lost 8 bases; unmatched junction nucleotides: 7. This CDR3 has 14 residues. Germline CDR1 is KGHSH and CDR2 is LQKENI. The CDR3 loop reads CASSPGDRVTEAFF. CDR3 sequence (DNA): TGTGCCAGCTCACCTGGGGACAGGGTAACAGAAGCTTTCTTT.

This chain links TRBV4-1 with TRBJ1-2, with 9 bases matching TRBD1. Per germline, CDR1 MGHRA and CDR2 YSYEKL. V was clipped by 4 bases and J by 4 bases; unmatched bases: 7. The CDR3 sequence is 15 residues long. CDR3 nucleotides: TGCGCCAGCAGCCTAAACAGGGGGCGAGGCTATGGCTACACCTTC. This codes for CASSLNRGRGYGYTF.

V is TRBV5-1 and J is TRBJ1-2; perhaps TRBD1 as D (6 bases). CDR1 is SGHRS, CDR2 YFSETQ, per germline. Trimming took 0 bases from V and 7 from J, leaving 16 bases between them. The CDR3 runs 15 residues. The DNA for the CDR3 is TGCGCCAGCAGCTTGGAACAGGGTATCCAAGGTGGCTACACCTTC. Translated, it gives CASSLEQGIQGGYTF.

The chain recombines TRBV29-1 with TRBJ2-5, with no clear D. V was clipped by 6 bases and J by 5 bases, with 13 bases between them. This CDR3 has 12 residues. Germline V gene lookup returns CDR1 SQVTM and CDR2 ANQGSEA. CDR3 nucleotides: TGCAGCGTGTCAGGTTTTAGGGAGACCCAGTACTTC. Translated, it gives CSVSGFRETQYF.

The chain links TRBV19 to TRBJ1-5; 8 bases line up with TRBD1. Unmatched junction bases numbered 5, after V lost 10 bases and J lost 6 bases. This CDR3 spans 12 amino acids. Germline-derived CDR1 and CDR2 are LNHDA and SQIVND (reference sequence). The CDR3 DNA sequence: TGTGCCACCGACAGGGGTGGTCAGCCCCAGCATTTT. Translating gives CATDRGGQPQHF.

The chain uses TRBV2 and TRBJ1-1; D is perhaps TRBD1 (6 bases). Trimming pared 4 bases from V and 7 bases from J, leaving 16 bases between. Germline V gene data show CDR1 as SNHLY and CDR2 as FYNNEI. This CDR3 is built from 14 residues. The CDR3, as DNA: TGTGCCAGCAGTGCTCTGGGGGGGCAGTTTGAAGCTTTCTTT. As protein: CASSALGGQFEAFF.

The J gene is TRBJ2-3, the V gene TRBV19; D possibly corresponds to TRBD1 (6 bases). The CDR3 runs 13 residues. V lost 5 bases to trimming and J lost 2 bases, with 8 bases between them. Germline V lookup: CDR1 LNHDA, CDR2 SQIVND (reference sequence). The CDR3 loop reads CASSGGHTDTQYF. CDR3 coding DNA: TGTGCCAGTAGTGGGGGACACACAGATACGCAGTATTTT.

The chain has TRBV5-1 and TRBJ2-3, with 16 nucleotides matching TRBD2. V was clipped by 2 bases and J by 4 bases; unmatched bases: 10. Per the germline V gene, CDR1 is SGHRS and CDR2 is YFSETQ. The CDR3 has 19 residues. The CDR3 spells CASSLPPGLAGGLADTQYF. CDR3 nucleotides: TGCGCCAGCAGCTTACCCCCGGGACTAGCGGGGGGGCTGGCAGATACGCAGTATTTT.

The table lists this clone with a few counts. This rearrangement joins TRBV15 to TRBJ2-5; no definite D call. This CDR3 is 13 amino acids long. The germline V and J ends were trimmed by 0 bases and 5 bases, with 7 bases remaining between them. Looked up from germline, CDR1 is LNHNV and CDR2 is YYDKDF (reference sequence). The CDR3 DNA sequence: TGTGCCACCAGCAGAGACAGGTCGGAGACCCAGTACTTC. The encoded protein is CATSRDRSETQYF.

The rearrangement uses TRBV5-1 and TRBJ1-1, with TRBD1 as a possible D gene (5 bases). V was clipped by 0 bases and J by 1 base, with 10 bases between them. The germline gives CDR1 SGHRS, CDR2 YFSETQ. The CDR3 length is 15 residues. DNA of the CDR3: TGCGCCAGCAGCTTGGCAGGGTTTGAGAACACTGAAGCTTTCTTT. Protein: CASSLAGFENTEAFF.

The chain recombines TRBV4-2 with TRBJ1-5; 9 nucleotides match TRBD1. CDR3 length equals 15 residues. CDR1 and CDR2 (germline): LGHNA, YNFKEQ. Losses at the gene ends were 2 bases for V and 4 bases for J; bases not matched to a gene: 3. CDR3 region: CASSQTGTGNQPQHF. CDR3 sequence (DNA): TGTGCCAGCAGCCAAACCGGGACAGGGAATCAGCCCCAGCATTTT.

The chain employs TRBV5-1 and TRBJ1-2, with D hard to call. The ends were cut back, 4 bases at V and 8 bases at J, with 9 bases in the middle. The length of the CDR3 is 11 residues. Germline V gene lookup returns CDR1 SGHRS and CDR2 YFSETQ. This CDR3 is CASSDGLGYTF. The CDR3 region has the DNA TGCGCCAGCAGCGACGGACTCGGCTACACCTTC.

In its sample, this clone was seen once. J is TRBJ2-3 and V is TRBV5-8; D call uncertain. The V end was cut by 7 bases, the J end by 0 bases, with 6 bases between. The CDR3 runs 12 residues. CDR1 is SGHTS, CDR2 YDEGEE, per germline. The chain's CDR3 is CASAGSTDTQYF. CDR3 in DNA: TGTGCCAGCGCCGGGAGCACAGATACGCAGTATTTT.

The chain joins TRBV30 to TRBJ2-2; maybe TRBD2 (5 bases). Germline assignment: CDR1 GTSNPN and CDR2 SVGIG (reference sequence). This CDR3 spans 18 amino acids. V was pared by 1 base and J by 7 bases, with 25 bases between. The CDR3 here is CAWSDRPFGAGGGGELFF. The CDR3 DNA reads as TGTGCCTGGAGTGATAGGCCCTTTGGTGCGGGTGGTGGCGGGGAGCTGTTTTTT.

This clone is a singleton in its sample. J is TRBJ1-1 and V is TRBV7-6, with TRBD1 identical over 7 bases. CDR3 length equals 15 residues. Germline lookup yields CDR1 SGHVS and CDR2 FNYEAQ. Germline trimming cut 5 bases from V and 1 base from J; bases unmatched to any gene: 7. Written as DNA, the CDR3 is TGTGCCAGCAGCACGCGCACAGGGGCGAACACTGAAGCTTTCTTT. It is translated as CASSTRTGANTEAFF.

The genes are TRBV25-1 and TRBJ2-1, with 7 nucleotides matching TRBD2. The CDR3 spans 15 residues. The trim removed 4 bases at V and 2 bases at J, leaving 5 bases unmatched. CDR1 and CDR2 from the germline V gene are MGHDK and SYGVNS. The CDR3: CASSVPGGTYNEQFF. The CDR3, as DNA: TGTGCCAGCAGTGTCCCCGGGGGGACCTACAATGAGCAGTTCTTC.

The sample holds one count of this clone. V is TRBV5-1 and J is TRBJ1-1, with no clear D. CDR1 is SGHRS and CDR2 is YFSETQ in the germline V gene. CDR3 length equals 13 residues. V gave up 6 bases and J gave up 1 base, with 10 bases separating them. This chain's CDR3 is CASTEPGNTEAFF. DNA of the CDR3: TGCGCCAGCACCGAGCCGGGGAACACTGAAGCTTTCTTT.

V and J are TRBV5-5 and TRBJ2-5; the match to TRBD2 covers 8 bases. From germline, CDR1 is SGHKS and CDR2 YYEKEE (reference sequence). The length of the CDR3 is 13 residues. The trim removed 4 bases at V and 5 bases at J, leaving 4 bases unmatched. The CDR3 sequence: CASSASGRETQYF. In DNA, the CDR3 is TGTGCCAGCAGCGCTAGCGGGCGGGAGACCCAGTACTTC.